The 5 T cell receptor beta chains listed next were all sequenced from one sample in a study of blood T cell repertoires in COVID-19. TCRdb's table, derived via immunoSEQ multiplex PCR, lists solely in-frame clones and lacks some. In the table there are tens of thousands of clones, 86% of which are singletons. Source material: peripheral blood. The origin of the receptors is a man aged 50-59 years with active COVID-19.

This clone came up once. This chain joins TRBV28 and TRBJ1-1; weak D call: TRBD1 (6 bases). Germline CDR1 is MDHEN and CDR2 is SYDVKM. The CDR3 consists of 15 residues. With 3 bases removed from V and 8 bases from J, the gap between germline ends came to 19 bases. CDR3 protein: CASSFRGGRYTEAFF. In DNA form, the CDR3 reads TGTGCCAGCAGTTTTCGGGGGGGCCGTTATACCGAAGCTTTCTTT.

The J gene is TRBJ2-3, the V gene TRBV7-3; 9 bases are shared with TRBD2. The V gene's germline CDR1 is SGHTA and CDR2 FQGTGA. The trim removed 0 bases at V and 6 bases at J, leaving 4 bases unmatched. CDR3 size: 15 residues. For the CDR3, the DNA is TGTGCCAGCAGCTTAACTCCTAGCGGGGAGGATACGCAGTATTTT. Its translation is CASSLTPSGEDTQYF.

J is TRBJ1-2 and V is TRBV6-2 or TRBV6-3; 8 nucleotides line up with TRBD1. V lost 4 bases, J lost 4 bases, and 5 bases stayed unmatched. Per germline, CDR1 MNHEY and CDR2 SVGEGT. The length of the CDR3 is 14 residues. The CDR3: CASSSRTGIYGYTF. Here the CDR3 DNA reads TGTGCCAGCAGTTCTCGGACAGGGATCTATGGCTACACCTTC.

This clone has a handful of counts. CDR3 sequence (DNA): TGTGCCAGCAGTTCAGGGTATGGCTACACCTTC. Protein: CASSSGYGYTF. The chain uses TRBV27 and TRBJ1-2; D is perhaps TRBD1 (5 bases). Trimming removed 4 bases at V and 5 bases at J, with 5 bases between. This CDR3 region has 11 residues. CDR1 and CDR2 from the germline V gene are MNHEY and SMNVEV (reference sequence).

The V call is TRBV18, the J call TRBJ1-4, with TRBD1 matching 8 bases. Looked up from germline, CDR1 is KGHSH and CDR2 is LQKENI. CDR3 size: 15 residues. Trimming took 4 bases from V and 1 from J; bases not matched to a gene: 2. The CDR3 sequence: CASSHGQGTNEKLFF. The CDR3 DNA reads TGTGCCAGCTCACACGGACAGGGAACTAATGAAAAACTGTTTTTT.